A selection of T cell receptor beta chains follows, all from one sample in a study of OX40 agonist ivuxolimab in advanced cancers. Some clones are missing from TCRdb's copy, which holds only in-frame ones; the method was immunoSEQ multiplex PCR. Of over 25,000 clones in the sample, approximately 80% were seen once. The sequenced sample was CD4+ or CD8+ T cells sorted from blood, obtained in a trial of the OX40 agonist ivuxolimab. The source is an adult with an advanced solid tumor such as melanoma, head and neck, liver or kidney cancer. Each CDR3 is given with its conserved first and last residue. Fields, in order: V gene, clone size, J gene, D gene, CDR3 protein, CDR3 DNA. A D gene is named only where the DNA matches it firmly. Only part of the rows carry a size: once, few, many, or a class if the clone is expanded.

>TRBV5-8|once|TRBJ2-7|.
CASSLRLKAYEQYF
TGTGCCAGCAGCTTGAGACTAAAAGCCTACGAGCAGTACTTC
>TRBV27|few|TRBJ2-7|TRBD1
CASSGYRGPSYEQYF
TGTGCCAGCAGTGGGTACAGGGGGCCCTCCTACGAGCAGTACTTC
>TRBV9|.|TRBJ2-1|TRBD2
CASSARTSGVYNEQFF
TGTGCCAGCAGCGCGAGGACTAGCGGGGTATACAATGAGCAGTTCTTC
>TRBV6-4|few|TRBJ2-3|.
CASSETGYADTQYF
TGTGCCAGCAGTGAGACGGGGTACGCAGATACGCAGTATTTT
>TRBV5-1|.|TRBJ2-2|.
CASSPTTYRTTGELFF
TGCGCCAGCAGCCCGACTACTTACCGAACCACCGGGGAGCTGTTTTTT
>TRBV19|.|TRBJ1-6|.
CASSPLTELGSPLHF
TGTGCCAGTAGTCCCCTGACGGAACTGGGGTCACCCCTCCACTTT
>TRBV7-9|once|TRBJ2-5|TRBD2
CASSSTGLDGVTQYF
TGTGCCAGCAGCTCGACGGGACTAGATGGGGTGACCCAGTACTTC
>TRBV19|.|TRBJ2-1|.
CASSIVGGREQFF
TGTGCCAGTAGTATAGTGGGGGGGCGTGAGCAGTTCTTC
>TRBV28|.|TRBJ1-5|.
CASSFGRQPQHF
TGTGCCAGCAGTTTCGGGCGGCAGCCCCAGCATTTT
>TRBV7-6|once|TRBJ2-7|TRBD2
CASSLHPAGDFSSYEQYF
TGTGCCAGCAGCTTACATCCGGCGGGGGACTTTAGCTCCTACGAGCAGTACTTC
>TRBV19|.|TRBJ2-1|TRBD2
CASRRENRYNEQFF
TGTGCCAGTAGGCGGGAGAATAGGTACAATGAGCAGTTCTTC
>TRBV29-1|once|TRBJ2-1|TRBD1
CSARTGVNNEQFF
TGCAGCGCCCGGACAGGGGTGAACAATGAGCAGTTCTTC
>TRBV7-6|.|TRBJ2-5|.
CASSPQTREETQYF
TGTGCCAGCAGCCCCCAGACTAGGGAAGAGACCCAGTACTTC
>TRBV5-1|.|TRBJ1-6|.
CASSSDRGNSPLHF
TGCGCCAGCAGCTCGGACAGAGGAAATTCACCCCTCCACTTT
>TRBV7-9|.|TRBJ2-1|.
CASSSSWRRDEQFF
TGTGCCAGCAGCTCCAGCTGGCGGCGCGATGAGCAGTTCTTC
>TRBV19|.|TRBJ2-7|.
CASSMGGIYEQYF
TGTGCCAGTAGTATGGGTGGGATCTACGAGCAGTACTTC
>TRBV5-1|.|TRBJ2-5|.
CASSLELTGFSGETQYF
TGCGCCAGCAGCTTGGAGCTTACGGGGTTTAGTGGAGAGACCCAGTACTTC
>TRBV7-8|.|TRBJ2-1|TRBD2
CASRRGTSGSWNTSYNEQFF
TGTGCCAGCAGAAGAGGGACTAGCGGGTCATGGAATACCTCCTACAATGAGCAGTTCTTC
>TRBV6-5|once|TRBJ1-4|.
CASSYLGMTNEKLFF
TGTGCCAGCAGTTACCTGGGGATGACTAATGAAAAACTGTTTTTT
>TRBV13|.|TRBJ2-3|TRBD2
CASSPTGLADIPTDTQYF
TGTGCCAGCAGCCCCACGGGACTAGCGGACATTCCCACAGATACGCAGTATTTT